The T cell receptor beta chain described here comes from a study of identical twins. From its first to its last residue, the CDR3 has 16 amino acids. Per germline, CDR1 MDHEN and CDR2 SYDVKM. This clonotype was observed a handful of times. This likely comes from a read error, as the CDR3 has no conserved phenylalanine or tryptophan at its end. The limits of the CDR3 on the DNA are not certain, so only TCRdb's listed CDR3 is given. One entry per CDR3 protein results from TCRdb running MiXCR on the 5' RACE reads. The data hold about 900,000 distinct CDR3 sequences, with around an eighth observed a single time. This same sample was also part of a study on yellow fever vaccine responses in identical twins.

The chain couples TRBV28 to TRBJ2-2; the D call of TRBD2 is as the table states it, not checked on the DNA. This receptor was taken from a woman aged 18-29 years in good health. Sequenced: PBMCs. CDR3 protein: CASSFVGGSWTGELLV.